These 6 T cell receptor beta chains were sequenced from one sample in a study of T cell changes during pregnancy in multiple sclerosis. The repertoire was sequenced with immunoSEQ multiplex PCR; TCRdb's copy has only in-frame clones and lacks some. The sample has 30,000 to 40,000 clones; roughly 89% are singletons. Here the sequenced sample was CD8+ T cells from peripheral blood mononuclear cells, taken in the first trimester of pregnancy. The receptors shown here come from a female donor with multiple sclerosis, enrolled in a pregnancy study.

The V gene is TRBV30, the J gene TRBJ2-3; 12 nucleotides line up with TRBD2. There are 16 residues in the CDR3. Germline V CDR1 and CDR2: GTSNPN, SVGIG (reference sequence). J gave up 0 bases and V 1 base, and 2 bases lay outside the gene matches. CDR3 nucleotide sequence: TGTGCCTGGAGTGGAGGGACTAGCGGGAGCACAGATACGCAGTATTTT. It encodes CAWSGGTSGSTDTQYF.

CDR3 DNA: TGTGCCAGCAGTGAAGGTCCCTGGGACAGGGAGTACTTC. Its protein product is CASSEGPWDREYF. The gene calls are TRBV2 and TRBJ2-7, with 9 bases fitting TRBD1. Looked up from germline, CDR1 is SNHLY and CDR2 is FYNNEI. The CDR3 totals 13 residues. V was clipped by 1 base and J by 11 bases; unmatched bases: 6.

V is TRBV28 and J is TRBJ2-3; 14 positions match TRBD2. V lost 7 bases and J lost 4; bases outside the gene matches: 19. CDR1 is MDHEN and CDR2 is SYDVKM in the germline V gene. The CDR3 length is 20 residues. This CDR3 is CASNRSGTSGSSGVSDTQYF. The CDR3 DNA reads as TGTGCCAGCAATAGGTCGGGGACTAGCGGGAGTTCAGGGGTCTCAGATACGCAGTATTTT. Full variable domain (missing parts from reference TRBV28 and TRBJ2-3): DVKVTQSSRYLVKRTGEKVFLECVQDMDHENMFWYRQDPGLGLRLIYFSYDVKMKEKGDIPEGYSVSREKKERFSLILESASTNQTSMYLCASNRSGTSGSSGVSDTQYFGPGTRLTVL.

This clone showed up just once. The V gene is TRBV7-6, the J gene TRBJ2-3; TRBD2 might be the D (6 bases). V was trimmed by 4 bases and J by 4 bases, leaving 18 bases between them. CDR1 is SGHVS, CDR2 FNYEAQ, per germline. The CDR3 is made up of 16 amino acids. The DNA for the CDR3 is TGTGCCAGCAGCTCCGGACTATTGGAACGGCCAGATACGCAGTATTTT. Its protein is CASSSGLLERPDTQYF.

The rearrangement links TRBV12-5 to TRBJ2-7; 8 bases fit TRBD1. Trimming took 1 base from V and 2 from J; bases not matched to a gene: 4. The length of the CDR3 is 15 residues. CDR1 is LGHNT, CDR2 FRNRAP, per germline. The CDR3 region is CASGLGPQGAYEQYF. CDR3 nucleotide sequence: TGTGCTAGTGGTTTGGGACCACAGGGGGCCTACGAGCAGTACTTC.

The chain has TRBV19 and TRBJ2-7; 7 nucleotides line up with TRBD1. Germline values: CDR1 LNHDA, CDR2 SQIVND (reference sequence). After removal of 3 bases from V and 6 bases from J, the junction contained 17 bases not matched to a gene. The CDR3 covers 17 residues. The CDR3 protein is CASSITGTAIIRGEQYF. The CDR3 nucleotides are TGTGCCAGTAGTATTACCGGGACAGCCATAATTCGGGGCGAGCAGTACTTC.